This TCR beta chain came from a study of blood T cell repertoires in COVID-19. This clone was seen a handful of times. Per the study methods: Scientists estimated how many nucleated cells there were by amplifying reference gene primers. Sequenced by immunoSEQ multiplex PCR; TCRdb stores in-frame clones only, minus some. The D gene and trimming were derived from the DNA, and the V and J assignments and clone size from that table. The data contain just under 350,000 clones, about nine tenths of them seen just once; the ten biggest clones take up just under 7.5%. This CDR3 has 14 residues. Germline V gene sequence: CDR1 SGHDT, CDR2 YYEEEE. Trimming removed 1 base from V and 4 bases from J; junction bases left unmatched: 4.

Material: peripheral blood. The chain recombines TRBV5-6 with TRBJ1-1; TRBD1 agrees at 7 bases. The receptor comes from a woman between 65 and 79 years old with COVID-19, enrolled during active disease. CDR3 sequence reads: CASSLYRGITEAFF. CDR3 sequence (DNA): TGTGCCAGCAGCTTGTACAGGGGTATCACTGAAGCTTTCTTT.